This T cell receptor (beta chain) comes out of a study of neurological immune-mediated disorders. The cDNA was synthesized by means of template-switch 5'RACE, which was carried out with 10-nucleotide random UMIs. Each CDR3 protein gets one entry after TCRdb re-called the 5' RACE reads with MiXCR. The repertoire holds under 50,000 distinct CDR3 sequences, with around 10% as singletons. This clonotype was picked up a small number of times. Its specificity is unknown. The sorted libraries drew on about a million T cells that were CD4+ or CD8+. The study, taken as a whole, reports: No sharing of CDR3 amino acid sequences was observed among expanded clones across subjects, suggesting private repertoires in all groups.

The sample consisted of CD4+ T cells from blood. The origin of this receptor is a woman aged 30 to 39 with HTLV-1-associated myelopathy (HAM/TSP).

The CDR3 DNA sequence: TGTGCCAGCTCACCACTACCCGGGACCCCAGCCTACGAGCAGTACTTC. Protein product: CASSPLPGTPAYEQYF. V usage is TRBV18 and J usage is TRBJ2-7; D possibly matches TRBD1 or TRBD2 (5 bases each). Trimming shortened V by 1 base and J by 2 bases, and 15 bases separated the two germline ends. There are 16 residues in the CDR3. Germline V gene data show CDR1 as KGHSH and CDR2 as LQKENI.